A single sample is the source of the 26 T cell receptor beta chains below, sequenced in a study of OX40 agonist ivuxolimab in advanced cancers. TCRdb keeps only in-frame clones here, not all; method: immunoSEQ multiplex PCR. This sample has about 73,000 clones; roughly 86% occur once, and the top ten carry 0.78%. The source was CD4+ or CD8+ T cells sorted from blood, collected in a trial of the OX40 agonist ivuxolimab. These receptors all come from an adult with an advanced solid tumor such as melanoma, head and neck, liver or kidney cancer.

The genes are TRBV19 and TRBJ1-2, with 7 bases matching TRBD1. Germline assignment: CDR1 LNHDA and CDR2 SQIVND (reference sequence). V gave up 5 bases and J gave up 5 bases; unmatched junction bases: 11. There are 15 residues in the CDR3. The CDR3 region is CASSSFTGAVYGYTF. The CDR3 nucleotides are TGTGCCAGTAGTTCGTTTACAGGGGCGGTTTATGGCTACACCTTC.

Concerning this clone itself: Other DNA sequences of this sample code for an identical CDR3. The J gene is TRBJ2-6, the V gene TRBV5-1; no clear D. Per germline, CDR1 SGHRS and CDR2 YFSETQ. This CDR3 region has 14 residues. Trimming cost V 4 bases and J 0 bases, with 5 bases left between them. This chain's CDR3 is CASSQSSGANVLTF. The DNA for the CDR3 is TGCGCCAGCAGCCAGAGCTCTGGGGCCAACGTCCTGACTTTC. Drawing the rest from reference TRBV5-1 and TRBJ2-6, the complete variable domain is KAGVTQTPRYLIKTRGQQVTLSCSPISGHRSVSWYQQTPGQGLQFLFEYFSETQRNKGNFPGRFSGRQFSNSRSEMNVSTLELGDSALYLCASSQSSGANVLTFGAGSRLTVL.

The chain joins TRBV5-1 to TRBJ2-1; D may correspond to TRBD1 or TRBD2 (5 bases each). V shed 3 bases and J shed 9 bases, with 22 bases lying between them. Germline V lookup: CDR1 SGHRS, CDR2 YFSETQ. This CDR3 region has 16 residues. The CDR3 region has the DNA TGCGCCAGCAGCTCCCGAGGGGAGTACGGCGGACGTGAGCAGTTCTTC. Amino acid sequence: CASSSRGEYGGREQFF.

The chain combines TRBV19 with TRBJ1-1; D is uncertain. The germline gives CDR1 LNHDA, CDR2 SQIVND (reference sequence). V was clipped by 2 bases and J by 0 bases, with 13 bases between them. The CDR3 extends over 16 amino acids. CDR3 protein: CASSIPGGRMNTEAFF. The CDR3 coding sequence is TGTGCCAGTAGTATACCGGGAGGAAGAATGAACACTGAAGCTTTCTTT.

J is TRBJ2-4 and V is TRBV11-2, with 11 positions matching TRBD1. Trimming cost V 7 bases and J 9 bases; bases outside gene matches: 8. The length of the CDR3 is 14 residues. The germline V gene encodes CDR1 SGHAT and CDR2 FQNNGV. CDR3 coding DNA: TGTGCCAGCATCGGGGACAGGGGGAATCTCATTCAGTACTTC. Its protein is CASIGDRGNLIQYF.

The chain employs TRBV6-4 and TRBJ1-5; D remains unclear. CDR3 size: 13 residues. V was pared by 6 bases and J by 7 bases, with 13 bases between. The germline gives CDR1 MRHNA, CDR2 SNTAGT. DNA of the CDR3: TGTGCCAGCAGCCCCTCGACGGACCAGCCCCAGCATTTT. Amino acids: CASSPSTDQPQHF.

This clone was seen just once. The chain has TRBV28 and TRBJ1-2; no definite D call. Trimming cost V 2 bases and J 8 bases, with 15 bases left between them. The CDR3 consists of 14 residues. CDR1 and CDR2 (germline): MDHEN, SYDVKM. The CDR3 loop is CASSLMGLVKGYTF. The CDR3 nucleotides are TGTGCCAGCAGTTTAATGGGTCTAGTGAAGGGCTACACCTTC.

This chain joins TRBV27 and TRBJ2-7; TRBD2 is a possible D gene (6 bases). This CDR3 contains 13 residues. Germline values: CDR1 MNHEY, CDR2 SMNVEV (reference sequence). Trimming removed 4 bases from V and 7 bases from J, with 14 bases in between. CDR3 in amino acids: CASSSRRGEEQYF. The CDR3 nucleotides read TGTGCCAGCAGTTCCCGGAGGGGAGAGGAGCAGTACTTC.

The chain has TRBV5-1 and TRBJ2-5, with 7 bases lining up with TRBD1. With 4 bases clipped from V and 5 bases from J, the junction kept 8 bases outside the gene matches. The CDR3 extends over 14 amino acids. Germline assignment: CDR1 SGHRS and CDR2 YFSETQ. This CDR3 reads CASSPALQGETQYF. The CDR3 DNA reads TGCGCCAGCAGCCCCGCCCTACAGGGGGAGACCCAGTACTTC. The whole variable domain, filled in from reference TRBV5-1 and TRBJ2-5, reads KAGVTQTPRYLIKTRGQQVTLSCSPISGHRSVSWYQQTPGQGLQFLFEYFSETQRNKGNFPGRFSGRQFSNSRSEMNVSTLELGDSALYLCASSPALQGETQYFGPGTRLLVL.

The rearrangement joins TRBV2 to TRBJ2-1; possibly TRBD1 for D (6 bases). The CDR3 runs to 13 residues. V shed 4 bases and J shed 8 bases, with 12 bases lying between them. Germline CDR1 SNHLY, CDR2 FYNNEI. The CDR3 spells CASSGIGGYEQFF. The CDR3 DNA reads TGTGCCAGCAGTGGAATAGGGGGATATGAGCAGTTCTTC.

The gene calls are TRBV7-8 and TRBJ1-5; 12 bases fit TRBD1. After removal of 3 bases from V and 4 bases from J, the junction contained 4 bases not matched to a gene. CDR1 and CDR2 from the germline V gene are SGHVS and FQNEAQ. This CDR3 contains 16 residues. CDR3 region: CASSLGQGAGNQPQHF. The DNA of the CDR3 is TGTGCCAGCAGCTTGGGACAGGGGGCTGGTAATCAGCCCCAGCATTTT.

The chain couples TRBV4-2 to TRBJ1-2; D unclear. This CDR3 is 12 amino acids long. CDR1 LGHNA and CDR2 YNFKEQ come from the germline V gene. V was cut by 4 bases and J by 5 bases, with 8 bases left in between. In DNA form, the CDR3 reads TGTGCCAGCAGCCCGGGTCAATATGGCTACACCTTC. Translation gives CASSPGQYGYTF.

The chain combines TRBV6-5 with TRBJ1-4; 9 nucleotides match TRBD1. Germline loops: CDR1 MNHEY, CDR2 SVGAGI. The CDR3 has 15 residues. V lost 3 bases, J lost 7 bases, and 6 bases stayed unmatched. CDR3 region: CASSYGTGISEKLFF. The CDR3 nucleotides are TGTGCCAGCAGTTATGGGACAGGGATCAGTGAAAAACTGTTTTTT.

The rearrangement joins TRBV11-1 to TRBJ1-1, with D unresolved. The V end was cut by 1 base, the J end by 4 bases, with 4 bases between. CDR1 is SGHAT, CDR2 FQDESV, per germline (reference sequence). CDR3 length: 12 residues. CDR3 DNA sequence: TGTGCCAGCAGCTTAGTATCCACTGAAGCTTTCTTT. This sequence encodes CASSLVSTEAFF. The whole variable domain, remainder taken from reference TRBV11-1 and TRBJ1-1, is EAEVAQSPRYKITEKSQAVAFWCDPISGHATLYWYRQILGQGPELLVQFQDESVVDDSQLPKDRFSAERLKGVDSTLKIQPAELGDSAMYLCASSLVSTEAFFGQGTRLTVV.

The sample holds one count of this clone. The V gene is TRBV6-5, the J gene TRBJ1-1, with 7 bases aligning to TRBD1. CDR1 is MNHEY, CDR2 SVGAGI, per germline. The J segment lost 1 base and the V segment lost 6 bases, leaving 8 bases of the junction unmatched. The CDR3 sequence is 15 residues long. CDR3 DNA sequence: TGTGCCAGCAGAAAACAGGGGTCTAAGAACACTGAAGCTTTCTTT. Translation gives CASRKQGSKNTEAFF.

V and J are TRBV7-2 and TRBJ2-2, with TRBD2 matching over 9 bases. This CDR3 comprises 15 residues. Unmatched junction bases numbered 3, after V lost 5 bases and J lost 2 bases. The V gene's germline CDR1 is SGHTA and CDR2 FQGNSA. CDR3 coding DNA: TGTGCCAGCAGCCGGACTAGCGACAACACCGGGGAGCTGTTTTTT. This translates into CASSRTSDNTGELFF.

There are a few counts of this clone. The DNA of the CDR3 is TGCGCCAGCAGCTTCCGTCTCAGGACGCTGAACACCGGGGAGCTGTTTTTT. Translated, it gives CASSFRLRTLNTGELFF. The J gene is TRBJ2-2, the V gene TRBV5-1; D gene uncertain. V was clipped by 2 bases and J by 1 base, with 15 bases between them. The germline V gene has CDR1 SGHRS and CDR2 YFSETQ. The CDR3 has 17 amino acids.

The genes are TRBV30 and TRBJ2-1, with TRBD2 matching over 9 bases. V gave up 6 bases and J gave up 7 bases; unmatched junction bases: 16. The CDR3 has 16 residues. CDR1 and CDR2 from the germline V gene are GTSNPN and SVGIG (reference sequence). The CDR3 loop is CACTTSSGDYWNEQFF. CDR3 coding DNA: TGTGCCTGTACAACCTCTAGCGGGGATTATTGGAATGAGCAGTTCTTC.

The V call is TRBV29-1, the J call TRBJ1-1; D perhaps matches TRBD1 (5 bases). Between the trimmed V and J ends, which lost 3 bases and 0 bases, there was a span of 8 bases. The CDR3 extends over 13 amino acids. Germline CDR1 SQVTM, CDR2 ANQGSEA. Here the CDR3 reads CSVDPGLNTEAFF. The CDR3 region has the DNA TGCAGCGTTGACCCAGGGCTGAACACTGAAGCTTTCTTT.

V usage is TRBV5-1 and J usage is TRBJ2-5, with a tentative D call TRBD2 (7 bases). CDR1 is SGHRS, CDR2 YFSETQ, per germline. Between the trimmed V and J ends, which lost 0 bases and 0 bases, there was a span of 9 bases. The CDR3 length is 15 residues. The CDR3 loop reads CASSLAGGNQETQYF. DNA of the CDR3: TGCGCCAGCAGCTTGGCGGGGGGCAACCAAGAGACCCAGTACTTC.

This clone was recorded once. The chain recombines TRBV5-4 with TRBJ1-6; D not certain. The CDR3 consists of 13 residues. V was pared by 7 bases and J by 6 bases, with 11 bases between. The V gene's germline CDR1 is SGHNT and CDR2 YYREEE (reference sequence). The CDR3 DNA reads TGTGCCAGCGGAACGCAACCTAATTCACCCCTCCACTTT. Its translation is CASGTQPNSPLHF.

This chain connects TRBV6-5 to TRBJ1-2; D gene unclear. Trimming shortened V by 5 bases and J by 8 bases, and 18 bases separated the two germline ends. CDR1 MNHEY and CDR2 SVGAGI come from the germline V gene. This CDR3 is built from 14 residues. In DNA, the CDR3 is TGTGCCAGCAGTACCCCGGACGGGGTCGGGGGCTACACCTTC. This encodes CASSTPDGVGGYTF.

The chain uses TRBV7-9 and TRBJ1-4; D not resolved. The length of the CDR3 is 14 residues. V lost 7 bases and J 6 bases, leaving 15 bases between the germline ends. Per the germline V gene, CDR1 is SEHNR and CDR2 is FQNEAQ (reference sequence). Here the CDR3 reads CASNKDSVDEKLFF. CDR3 coding DNA: TGTGCCAGCAACAAGGATTCTGTGGATGAAAAACTGTTTTTT.

This chain's CDR3 is CASSTGTVNTGELFF. The CDR3 DNA sequence: TGTGCCAGTAGTACAGGGACAGTGAACACCGGGGAGCTGTTTTTT. This chain joins TRBV19 and TRBJ2-2, with TRBD1 identical over 7 bases. V lost 4 bases to trimming and J lost 1 base; unmatched junction nucleotides: 3. Per the germline V gene, CDR1 is LNHDA and CDR2 is SQIVND (reference sequence). This CDR3 spans 15 amino acids.

This clone turned up a few times. The chain is built from TRBV5-6 and TRBJ2-6; 11 bases map to TRBD1. The trim removed 3 bases at V and 3 bases at J, leaving 5 bases unmatched. Germline V CDR1 and CDR2: SGHDT, YYEEEE. The CDR3 contains 17 residues. The CDR3 region has the DNA TGTGCCAGCAGCTACGGGACAGGGGGAGGTGGGGCCAACGTCCTGACTTTC. The encoded protein is CASSYGTGGGGANVLTF.

This chain joins TRBV10-2 and TRBJ2-7, with D tentatively TRBD2 (6 bases). The V gene lost 6 bases and the J gene lost 3 bases, with 9 bases spanning the gap. The CDR3 loop spans 12 amino acids. Germline V gene sequence: CDR1 WSHSY, CDR2 SAAADI. The CDR3: CASSGSGYEQYF. Here the CDR3 DNA reads TGCGCCAGCAGCGGGAGTGGCTACGAGCAGTACTTC.